The 29 T cell receptor beta chains listed next were all sequenced from one sample in a study of metastatic and nonmetastatic thyroid tumors. Thyroid surgery had not been preceded by any treatment in any patient. TCRdb re-clonotyped the PCR reads via MiXCR. The top ten hold 20% to 25% of the sample, which has about 21,000 clones, approximately 29% seen once. The sample comprised adjacent normal tissue. All receptors come from a female donor with papillary thyroid cancer or a benign thyroid nodule (not recorded which). Some clones in this sample may be carry-over from other donors' samples.

The chain links TRBV11-2 to TRBJ2-2, with 9 positions matching TRBD2. Germline CDR1 reads SGHAT; CDR2 reads FQNNGV. This CDR3 spans 15 amino acids. Losses at the gene ends were 2 bases for V and 4 bases for J; bases not matched to a gene: 2. CDR3 region: CASSLKRGATGELFF. The CDR3, as DNA: TGTGCCAGCAGCTTAAAGCGGGGGGCCACCGGGGAGCTGTTTTTT. The full variable domain, rest sourced from reference TRBV11-2 and TRBJ2-2, is EAGVAQSPRYKIIEKRQSVAFWCNPISGHATLYWYQQILGQGPKLLIQFQNNGVVDDSQLPKDRFSAERLKGVDSTLKIQPAKLEDSAVYLCASSLKRGATGELFFGEGSRLTVL.

Ten or more counts support this clone. The chain is built from TRBV5-4 and TRBJ2-3; a weak D match, TRBD1 (5 bases). Germline V gene data show CDR1 as SGHNT and CDR2 as YYREEE (reference sequence). The CDR3 has 12 amino acids. Trimming left V 2 bases short and J 5 bases short, with 6 bases between. Here the CDR3 reads CASSLQEDTQYF. CDR3 nucleotide sequence: TGTGCCAGCAGCTTACAGGAAGATACGCAGTATTTT.

This clone has more than one count but fewer than ten. No conserved phenylalanine or tryptophan ends this CDR3, so it is likely a read error. The limits of the CDR3 on the DNA are not certain, so only TCRdb's listed CDR3 is given. The J gene is TRBJ1-6, the V gene TRBV27. The CDR3 contains 16 residues when both ends are counted. In germline, CDR1 is MNHEY, CDR2 SMNVEV (reference sequence). The chain's CDR3 is CASSFTGGRWYNSPLH.

Within the sample, this clone is medium-sized. This rearrangement joins TRBV28 to TRBJ1-6, with D unclear. With 6 bases removed from V and 5 bases from J, the gap between germline ends came to 8 bases. The germline gives CDR1 MDHEN, CDR2 SYDVKM. This CDR3 is built from 13 residues. CDR3 in DNA: TGTGCCAGCAGGCGGGGTCATAATTCACCCCTCCACTTT. Amino acid sequence: CASRRGHNSPLHF. The full variable domain, rest sourced from reference TRBV28 and TRBJ1-6, is DVKVTQSSRYLVKRTGEKVFLECVQDMDHENMFWYRQDPGLGLRLIYFSYDVKMKEKGDIPEGYSVSREKKERFSLILESASTNQTSMYLCASRRGHNSPLHFGNGTRLTVT.

The chain couples TRBV12-3 or TRBV12-4 to TRBJ1-5, with D uncertain. The CDR3 loop spans 12 amino acids. Trimming cost V 3 bases and J 7 bases, with 7 bases left between them. CDR3 DNA: TGTGCCAGCAGTTTTGTTTCGCAGCCCCAGCATTTT. Protein sequence: CASSFVSQPQHF.

Relative to its sample, this clone is medium-sized. The chain couples TRBV19 to TRBJ1-6; 10 bases map to TRBD1. The germline CDR1 and CDR2 sequences are LNHDA and SQIVND (reference sequence). After removal of 4 bases from V and 10 bases from J, the junction contained 4 bases not matched to a gene. The CDR3 is made up of 14 amino acids. As DNA, the CDR3 is TGTGCCAGTAGTACCGGGACAGGGGACTCACCCCTCCACTTT. This gives the protein CASSTGTGDSPLHF.

This clone has a count of ten or more. A clone one base away is much larger, so this may be a read error. The rearrangement joins TRBV30 to TRBJ2-1, with 7 nucleotides matching TRBD1. The CDR3 spans 14 residues. Germline V gene lookup returns CDR1 GTSNPN and CDR2 SVGIG (reference sequence). The J segment lost 2 bases and the V segment lost 4 bases, leaving 5 bases of the junction unmatched. The CDR3, as DNA: TGTGCCTGGATGAGAGGGGGCGCCTACAATGAGCAGTTCTTC. Amino acid sequence: CAWMRGGAYNEQFF. The whole variable domain, filled in from reference TRBV30 and TRBJ2-1, reads SQTIHQWPATLVQPVGSPLSLECTVEGTSNPNLYWYRQAAGRGLQLLFYSVGIGQISSEVPQNLSASRPQDRQFILSSKKLLLSDSGFYLCAWMRGGAYNEQFFGPGTRLTVL.

There are a few counts of this clone. The rearrangement joins TRBV6-2 or TRBV6-3 to TRBJ2-7; no clear D. This CDR3 comprises 16 residues. V shed 0 bases and J shed 7 bases, with 19 bases lying between them. Per germline, CDR1 MNHEY and CDR2 SVGEGT. Here the CDR3 DNA reads TGTGCCAGCAGTTACTCGCGTATCGGTGGCGCTTGGGAGCAGTACTTC. Residues: CASSYSRIGGAWEQYF.

This clone is judged medium-sized. This rearrangement joins TRBV2 to TRBJ1-2; no firm D call. V lost 0 bases, J lost 4 bases, and 9 bases lay in between. The CDR3 consists of 14 residues. CDR1 is SNHLY and CDR2 is FYNNEI in the germline V gene. Here the CDR3 reads CASSEARVRYGYTF. The DNA of the CDR3 is TGTGCCAGCAGTGAAGCGAGGGTCCGCTATGGCTACACCTTC.

The gene calls are TRBV2 and TRBJ2-7; D gene uncertain. V was cut by 3 bases and J by 2 bases, with 5 bases left in between. This CDR3 has 12 residues. Per the germline V gene, CDR1 is SNHLY and CDR2 is FYNNEI. The CDR3 nucleotides read TGTGCCAGCAGTGATGGGGCCTACGAGCAGTACTTC. Protein: CASSDGAYEQYF.

The chain joins TRBV15 to TRBJ2-7; no clear D. The CDR3 spans 14 residues. Germline CDR1 LNHNV, CDR2 YYDKDF (reference sequence). V was pared by 9 bases and J by 5 bases, with 20 bases between. DNA of the CDR3: TGTGCCACAAGAAGGTATTCGTCGTTTGACGAGCAGTACTTC. Protein product: CATRRYSSFDEQYF.

The table lists this clone with a few counts. The V gene is TRBV27, the J gene TRBJ1-1; perhaps TRBD1 as D (5 bases). The CDR3 is made up of 14 amino acids. The germline V gene encodes CDR1 MNHEY and CDR2 SMNVEV (reference sequence). V was clipped by 5 bases and J by 10 bases, with 20 bases between them. CDR3 DNA: TGTGCCAGCAGTATAACAGGTGTCGTTTTAGGAGCTTTCTTT. This codes for CASSITGVVLGAFF.

This chain uses TRBV2 with TRBJ2-7; 12 bases are a match to TRBD2. The V gene end was trimmed by 6 bases and the J gene end by 13 bases; junction bases not matched to a gene: 13. CDR3 size: 14 residues. CDR1 is SNHLY, CDR2 FYNNEI, per germline. This chain's CDR3 is CASSQARTSGDKYF. For the CDR3, the DNA is TGTGCCAGCAGCCAAGCGAGGACTAGCGGGGACAAATACTTC. The full variable domain, with the rest looked up from reference TRBV2 and TRBJ2-7, is EPEVTQTPSHQVTQMGQEVILRCVPISNHLYFYWYRQILGQKVEFLVSFYNNEISEKSEIFDDQFSVERPDGSNFTLKIRSTKLEDSAMYFCASSQARTSGDKYFGPGTRLTVT.

This clone was seen more than once but under ten times. This chain connects TRBV6-2 or TRBV6-3 to TRBJ2-1; D possibly corresponds to TRBD1 (7 bases). Germline values: CDR1 MNHEY, CDR2 SVGEGT. The CDR3 is 15 residues long. Trimming removed 0 bases from V and 9 bases from J, with 15 bases in between. The CDR3 DNA follows: TGTGCCAGCAGTTACTCCCCCCAGGGGGGCACTGAGCAGTTCTTC. Translating gives CASSYSPQGGTEQFF.

This clone was seen a few times. The gene calls are TRBV9 and TRBJ2-7, with TRBD1 matching 7 bases. CDR1 and CDR2 from the germline V gene are SGDLS and YYNGEE. The CDR3 length is 13 residues. V shed 4 bases, J shed 0 bases, and the junction held 1 base outside the gene matches. The CDR3 DNA follows: TGTGCCAGCAGCTGGGACAGCTCCTACGAGCAGTACTTC. Translation: CASSWDSSYEQYF.

In this sample, this clone turned up a few times. V usage is TRBV6-1 and J usage is TRBJ1-2; TRBD1 matches 8 bases. The germline V gene has CDR1 MNHNS and CDR2 SASEGT. Losses at the gene ends were 7 bases for V and 1 base for J; bases not matched to a gene: 5. The CDR3 is 14 amino acids. DNA of the CDR3: TGTGCCAGCAAAGTGACAGGGGATAACTATGGCTACACCTTC. Translated, it gives CASKVTGDNYGYTF.

The chain employs TRBV4-2 and TRBJ2-2, with 7 bases lining up with TRBD1. The V gene end was trimmed by 0 bases and the J gene end by 3 bases; junction bases not matched to a gene: 4. Germline V gene lookup returns CDR1 LGHNA and CDR2 YNFKEQ. This CDR3 has 16 residues. The CDR3 DNA follows: TGTGCCAGCAGCCAAGATCAAACAGGGGACACCGGGGAGCTGTTTTTT. Amino acids: CASSQDQTGDTGELFF.

The chain uses TRBV6-2 or TRBV6-3 and TRBJ2-3; 15 bases map to TRBD2. This CDR3 comprises 16 residues. V dropped 6 bases and J dropped 4; count of bases not matched to a gene: 5. Germline V gene data show CDR1 as MNHEY and CDR2 as SVGEGT. The CDR3 reads CASRNGLAGGPDTQYF. The CDR3 DNA follows: TGTGCCAGCAGAAACGGACTAGCGGGGGGGCCAGATACGCAGTATTTT.

This clone is judged medium-sized. The V call is TRBV6-1, the J call TRBJ2-3; no clear D gene. Germline values: CDR1 MNHNS, CDR2 SASEGT. This CDR3 is 14 amino acids long. Trimming cost V 5 bases and J 2 bases, with 11 bases left between them. CDR3 sequence reads: CASSKRALTDTQYF. CDR3 nucleotides: TGTGCCAGCAGTAAGCGAGCCCTCACAGATACGCAGTATTTT.

This clone was observed many times. The chain is built from TRBV4-1 and TRBJ2-7; 13 bases map to TRBD2. The CDR3 consists of 19 residues. V trimming: 0 bases; J trimming: 5 bases; junction bases outside the gene matches: 13. Germline V gene lookup returns CDR1 MGHRA and CDR2 YSYEKL. This chain's CDR3 is CASSQDLLAGGLIRNEQYF. The CDR3 DNA reads TGCGCCAGCAGCCAAGACCTACTAGCGGGGGGGCTAATTAGGAACGAGCAGTACTTC.

This clone occurred a few times. V gene TRBV28 combines with J gene TRBJ2-1, with D perhaps matching TRBD2 (6 bases). This CDR3 has 15 residues. Trimming removed 6 bases at V and 8 bases at J, with 20 bases between. Germline CDR1 MDHEN, CDR2 SYDVKM. The CDR3 is CASRLSGPLDYEQFF. The CDR3 coding sequence is TGTGCCAGCAGACTTAGCGGACCCCTTGATTATGAGCAGTTCTTC.

This clone appeared many times. V is TRBV6-5 and J is TRBJ2-5; D possibly corresponds to TRBD2 (6 bases). The CDR3 loop spans 16 amino acids. Germline loops: CDR1 MNHEY, CDR2 SVGAGI. V shed 0 bases and J shed 2 bases, with 13 bases lying between them. In DNA, the CDR3 is TGTGCCAGCAGTTACTCCGGGGGTCCAATACAAGAGACCCAGTACTTC. Its protein product is CASSYSGGPIQETQYF.

The sample holds many counts of this clone. The chain is built from TRBV7-2 and TRBJ2-3, with D tentatively TRBD1 or TRBD2 (5 bases each). CDR3 length: 15 amino acids. V dropped 3 bases and J dropped 4 bases, with 14 bases sitting between them. Per germline, CDR1 SGHTA and CDR2 FQGNSA. The chain's CDR3 is CASSLKNWDADTQYF. CDR3 in DNA: TGTGCCAGCAGCTTGAAAAACTGGGACGCAGATACGCAGTATTTT. Variable domain in full (rest from reference TRBV7-2 and TRBJ2-3): GAGVSQSPSNKVTEKGKDVELRCDPISGHTALYWYRQSLGQGLEFLIYFQGNSAPDKSGLPSDRFSAERTGGSVSTLTIQRTQQEDSAVYLCASSLKNWDADTQYFGPGTRLTVL.

The chain combines TRBV12-3 or TRBV12-4 with TRBJ2-1, with 7 bases aligning to TRBD1. There are 13 residues in the CDR3. Germline trimming cut 5 bases from V and 8 bases from J; bases unmatched to any gene: 6. This CDR3 is CASSDRQGDEQFF. As DNA, the CDR3 is TGTGCCAGCAGTGATAGACAGGGAGATGAGCAGTTCTTC.

The chain uses TRBV20-1 and TRBJ1-1; D uncertain. V was shortened by 6 bases and J by 3 bases, with 8 bases between the two germline ends. Germline loops: CDR1 DFQATT, CDR2 SNEGSKA (reference sequence). This CDR3 has 11 residues. CDR3 residues: CSAKVDTEAFF. The CDR3 nucleotides read TGCAGTGCAAAGGTGGACACTGAAGCTTTCTTT.

This clone appeared a few times. Here the CDR3 reads CSARPWVQSREQFF. As DNA, the CDR3 is TGCAGTGCTAGGCCGTGGGTCCAGTCAAGGGAGCAGTTCTTC. The V call is TRBV20-1, the J call TRBJ2-1; D is undetermined. V lost 3 bases and J 10 bases, leaving 19 bases between the germline ends. The CDR3 runs 14 residues. Germline V gene data show CDR1 as DFQATT and CDR2 as SNEGSKA (reference sequence).

CDR3 loop: CATLLRASGELFF. As DNA, the CDR3 is TGTGCCACCCTCTTAAGGGCGTCCGGGGAGCTGTTTTTT. The chain carries TRBV6-1 and TRBJ2-2, with D uncertain. Trimming shortened V by 10 bases and J by 6 bases, and 15 bases separated the two germline ends. Per the germline V gene, CDR1 is MNHNS and CDR2 is SASEGT. The CDR3 loop spans 13 amino acids.

This clone is medium-sized by share. In DNA form, the CDR3 reads TGTGCCAGCAGTTTACCAGCCTACGAGCAGTACTTC. It codes for CASSLPAYEQYF. This chain uses TRBV28 with TRBJ2-7; no definite D call. V gave up 2 bases and J gave up 2 bases, with 4 bases separating them. CDR3 length: 12 amino acids. CDR1 is MDHEN, CDR2 SYDVKM, per germline.

A note on this clone: No conserved phenylalanine or tryptophan ends this CDR3, so it is likely a read error. The DNA is omitted, as the CDR3 cannot be located on it reliably, and the CDR3 follows TCRdb's listing. The chain couples TRBV2 to TRBJ2-6; TRBD1 is the table's D call, not checked against the DNA. The CDR3 is made up of 9 amino acids, end residues included. The germline V gene has CDR1 SNHLY and CDR2 FYNNEI. The CDR3 loop is CASSDVGDG.